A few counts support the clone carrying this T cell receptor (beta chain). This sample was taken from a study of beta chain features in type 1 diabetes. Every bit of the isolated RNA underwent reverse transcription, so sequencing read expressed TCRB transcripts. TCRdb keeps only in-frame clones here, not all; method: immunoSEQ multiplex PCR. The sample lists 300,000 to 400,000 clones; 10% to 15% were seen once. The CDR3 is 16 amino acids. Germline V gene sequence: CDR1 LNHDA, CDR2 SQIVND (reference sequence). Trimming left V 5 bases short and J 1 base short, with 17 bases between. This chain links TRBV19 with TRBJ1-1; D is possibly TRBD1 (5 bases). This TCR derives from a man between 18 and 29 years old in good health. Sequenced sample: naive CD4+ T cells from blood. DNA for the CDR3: TGTGCCAGTAGTCAAACCGGCAGGGCGCCGAACACTGAAGCTTTCTTT. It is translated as CASSQTGRAPNTEAFF.